What follows are 20 T cell receptor beta chains derived from one specimen sequenced in a study of cytomegalovirus exposure and HLA in healthy donors. The PCR made use of 60 Vbeta and 13 Jbeta primers. Repertoires were generated with immunoSEQ multiplex PCR, while TCRdb's copy carries only in-frame clones and drops some. Seen here are roughly 120,000 clones, more than 60% observed once, and the top ten hold roughly 13%. The sequenced sample was PBMCs. The receptors originated from a woman aged 60 to 75 in good health and CMV-seropositive.

This clone was recorded only once. The V call is TRBV29-1, the J call TRBJ1-3; D may be TRBD1 (5 bases). The CDR3 consists of 12 residues. Germline lookup yields CDR1 SQVTM and CDR2 ANQGSEA. With 6 bases removed from V and 4 bases from J, the gap between germline ends came to 10 bases. In nucleotides, the CDR3 is TGCAGCGTGCAGGGTTTGGGAAACACCATATATTTT. Translation: CSVQGLGNTIYF.

This clone was detected only a few times. This chain joins TRBV15 and TRBJ1-1; a weak D match, TRBD1 (5 bases). CDR1 is LNHNV and CDR2 is YYDKDF in the germline V gene (reference sequence). V was shortened by 0 bases and J by 0 bases, with 14 bases between the two germline ends. The CDR3 is 17 residues long. The CDR3 here is CATSRDVSGRVNTEAFF. The CDR3 nucleotides are TGTGCCACCAGCAGAGATGTTTCAGGCAGGGTGAACACTGAAGCTTTCTTT.

This chain uses TRBV7-2 with TRBJ1-1, with a tentative D call TRBD1 (5 bases). Per germline, CDR1 SGHTA and CDR2 FQGNSA. V was clipped by 1 base and J by 4 bases, with 19 bases between them. This CDR3 is built from 17 residues. For the CDR3, the DNA is TGTGCCAGCAGCTTAGGGGGAGGGAGGGGAGTAGGCACTGAAGCTTTCTTT. It translates to CASSLGGGRGVGTEAFF.

This clone was observed a few times. This sequence joins TRBV5-4 and TRBJ1-2; TRBD1 agrees at 8 bases. The CDR3 is made up of 12 amino acids. Looked up from germline, CDR1 is SGHNT and CDR2 is YYREEE (reference sequence). The ends lost 2 bases at V and 7 bases at J; junction bases unmatched: 1. Written as DNA, the CDR3 is TGTGCCAGCAGCTTCACAGGGGGTGGCTACACCTTC. It translates to CASSFTGGGYTF.

This clone has just a few counts. CDR3 coding DNA: TGTGCCAGCACAAAAGGGAAGGGGCAACAAGAGACCCAGTACTTC. Translation: CASTKGKGQQETQYF. The chain employs TRBV9 and TRBJ2-5, with D possibly TRBD1 on 5 matching bases. The ends were cut back, 6 bases at V and 2 bases at J, with 17 bases in the middle. This CDR3 is 15 amino acids long. Germline-derived CDR1 and CDR2 are SGDLS and YYNGEE.

Points on this clone: The sample has other DNA sequences that encode this CDR3 too. The chain employs TRBV7-3 and TRBJ2-2; 8 positions agree with TRBD2. The CDR3 spans 15 residues. J gave up 6 bases and V 5 bases, and 8 bases lay outside the gene matches. Germline loops: CDR1 SGHTA, CDR2 FQGTGA. The CDR3 DNA reads TGTGCCAGCAGCGCGCTGGCGGGAGGTCCCGGGGAGCTGTTTTTT. Translation: CASSALAGGPGELFF.

In its sample, this clone was seen once. This sequence joins TRBV7-9 and TRBJ2-1; TRBD1 matches 8 bases. CDR3 length: 15 amino acids. The V and J ends lost 3 bases and 4 bases, in that order; junction bases with no gene match: 5. The germline V gene encodes CDR1 SEHNR and CDR2 FQNEAQ (reference sequence). CDR3 amino acids: CASSFGQGRYNEQFF. The CDR3 DNA follows: TGTGCCAGCAGCTTCGGACAGGGTAGATACAATGAGCAGTTCTTC.

This clone was seen only once. This chain uses TRBV7-9 with TRBJ2-7; no reliable D call. V dropped 2 bases and J dropped 3 bases, with 14 bases sitting between them. Germline CDR1 reads SEHNR; CDR2 reads FQNEAQ (reference sequence). The CDR3 is 15 amino acids. CDR3 bases: TGTGCCAGCAGCTTAACCACAGACCCTGTCTACGAGCAGTACTTC. It is translated as CASSLTTDPVYEQYF. The variable domain in full, completed from reference TRBV7-9 and TRBJ2-7, reads DTGVSQNPRHKITKRGQNVTFRCDPISEHNRLYWYRQTLGQGPEFLTYFQNEAQLEKSRLLSDRFSAERPKGSFSTLEIQRTEQGDSAMYLCASSLTTDPVYEQYFGPGTRLTVT.

The chain has TRBV7-2 and TRBJ2-1; the D gene is possibly TRBD2 (5 bases). Germline assignment: CDR1 SGHTA and CDR2 FQGNSA. The CDR3 runs 13 residues. The ends were cut back, 8 bases at V and 0 bases at J, with 8 bases in the middle. The CDR3 DNA sequence: TGTGCCAGCGCGGGTAGCTCCTACAATGAGCAGTTCTTC. Translation: CASAGSSYNEQFF.

The genes are TRBV11-3 and TRBJ2-2, with 7 bases fitting TRBD1. Per germline, CDR1 SGHNT and CDR2 YENEEA. J lost 7 bases, V lost 1 base, and 6 bases had no gene match. CDR3 length equals 15 residues. The CDR3 DNA is TGTGCCAGCAGCTTAGGACAGGGTGCGATCGGGGAGCTGTTTTTT. Its protein product is CASSLGQGAIGELFF. Complete variable domain (other parts from reference TRBV11-3 and TRBJ2-2): EAGVVQSPRYKIIEKKQPVAFWCNPISGHNTLYWYLQNLGQGPELLIRYENEEAVDDSQLPKDRFSAERLKGVDSTLKIQPAELGDSAVYLCASSLGQGAIGELFFGEGSRLTVL.

V usage is TRBV7-2 and J usage is TRBJ1-1; D perhaps matches TRBD1 (5 bases). Looked up from germline, CDR1 is SGHTA and CDR2 is FQGNSA. Trimming removed 4 bases from V and 5 bases from J, with 20 bases in between. The CDR3 runs 16 residues. The CDR3 DNA reads TGTGCCAGCAGCTCCCCCCGAGTGGGGGGAAAAACTGAAGCTTTCTTT. Amino acids: CASSSPRVGGKTEAFF.

This clone was counted a few times. The junction does not match germline at one end; this may be a read error. DNA of the CDR3: TGCGCCAGCAGTTTGGAGCGAGATACGCAGTATTTT. Translation gives CASSLERDTQYF. V usage is TRBV5-1 and J usage is TRBJ2-3; D uncertain. The CDR3 runs to 12 residues. CDR1 is SGHRS, CDR2 YFSETQ, per germline. Supplemented by reference TRBV5-1 and TRBJ2-3, the full variable domain reads KAGVTQTPRYLIKTRGQQVTLSCSPISGHRSVSWYQQTPGQGLQFLFEYFSETQRNKGNFPGRFSGRQFSNSRSEMNVSTLELGDSALYLCASSLERDTQYFGPGTRLTVL.

This clone turned up a few times. The chain links TRBV6-5 to TRBJ2-7; 9 bases map to TRBD2. This CDR3 is 15 amino acids long. V was clipped by 6 bases and J by 6 bases; unmatched bases: 12. Germline assignment: CDR1 MNHEY and CDR2 SVGAGI. The CDR3 is CASRTDLSGSGEQYF. The CDR3 DNA follows: TGTGCCAGCAGAACGGACCTTAGCGGGAGTGGCGAGCAGTACTTC.

The rearrangement joins TRBV19 to TRBJ2-1; the D is unclear. Germline loops: CDR1 LNHDA, CDR2 SQIVND (reference sequence). The CDR3 loop spans 12 amino acids. The germline V and J ends were trimmed by 6 bases and 9 bases, with 12 bases remaining between them. As DNA, the CDR3 is TGTGCCAGTAGCCCAACAGAAGGTGAGCAGTTCTTC. Its protein is CASSPTEGEQFF.

This chain uses TRBV4-2 with TRBJ1-2, with 8 bases aligning to TRBD1. CDR1 and CDR2 from the germline V gene are LGHNA and YNFKEQ. V shed 2 bases and J 6 bases; nucleotides not matched to a gene: 11. There are 16 residues in the CDR3. The CDR3 coding sequence is TGTGCCAGCAGCCAATCGACAGGGGATGGAGGGGATGGCTACACCTTC. It translates to CASSQSTGDGGDGYTF.

V usage is TRBV5-6 and J usage is TRBJ1-5; weak D call: TRBD1 (6 bases). Germline values: CDR1 SGHDT, CDR2 YYEEEE. Trimming stripped 0 bases from V and 2 bases from J, with 18 bases between. The CDR3 is made up of 18 amino acids. The CDR3 DNA reads TGTGCCAGCAGCTTGGACAGGGATGATAGTTTGGGCAATCAGCCCCAGCATTTT. Translated, it gives CASSLDRDDSLGNQPQHF.

This chain links TRBV15 with TRBJ2-7, with a tentative D call TRBD1 (5 bases). The germline gives CDR1 LNHNV, CDR2 YYDKDF (reference sequence). V was trimmed by 0 bases and J by 7 bases, leaving 19 bases between them. CDR3 length: 16 amino acids. As DNA, the CDR3 is TGTGCCACCAGCAGAGACAGTCAAAGGGGCTACGAAGAGCAGTACTTC. Encoded protein: CATSRDSQRGYEEQYF.

This clone was seen a single time. This chain joins TRBV2 and TRBJ2-1, with 14 bases matching TRBD2. J was trimmed by 9 bases and V by 5 bases; bases with no gene match: 6. The germline CDR1 and CDR2 sequences are SNHLY and FYNNEI. The CDR3 length is 15 residues. The CDR3 DNA is TGTGCCAGCAGTCCGGGACTAGCGGGAGCGGGTGAGCAGTTCTTC. It specifies CASSPGLAGAGEQFF.

This clone appeared a few times. V and J are TRBV7-2 and TRBJ2-3, with TRBD2 matching over 11 bases. V dropped 5 bases and J dropped 5; count of bases not matched to a gene: 3. The CDR3 has 14 amino acids. From germline, CDR1 is SGHTA and CDR2 FQGNSA. The CDR3 DNA is TGTGCCAGCAGCACCGGACTAGCGGGAGATACGCAGTATTTT. Encoded protein: CASSTGLAGDTQYF. Full variable domain (outside the CDR3, taken from reference TRBV7-2 and TRBJ2-3): GAGVSQSPSNKVTEKGKDVELRCDPISGHTALYWYRQSLGQGLEFLIYFQGNSAPDKSGLPSDRFSAERTGGSVSTLTIQRTQQEDSAVYLCASSTGLAGDTQYFGPGTRLTVL.

This clone occurred a few times. This chain connects TRBV4-1 to TRBJ1-2; 7 bases fit TRBD1. Germline loops: CDR1 MGHRA, CDR2 YSYEKL. The trim removed 0 bases at V and 4 bases at J, leaving 8 bases unmatched. The CDR3 is 16 residues long. CDR3: CASSQEGGQRTYGYTF. Written as DNA, the CDR3 is TGCGCCAGCAGCCAAGAAGGGGGCCAGCGTACCTATGGCTACACCTTC.